One sample yielded the 26 T cell receptor beta chains listed below, sequenced in a study of a mutant IDH1 vaccine in newly diagnosed glioma. The protocol was immunoSEQ multiplex PCR, while the TCRdb copy is restricted to in-frame clones and leaves out a portion. Of tens of thousands of clones listed, 80% to 90% are singletons. Their antigens are not known. This sample's time point: week 5, during vaccination. It was 300 ug of mutant IDH1 20-mer peptide that made up each vaccine dose, given with topical imiquimod. The sample in question was PBMCs, obtained from a glioma patient whose treatment included an IDH1 peptide vaccine. The receptors come from a man aged 35-49 years with glioma.

This clone was counted only a few times. The chain recombines TRBV6-4 with TRBJ1-1; TRBD1 is a possible D gene (6 bases). There are 13 residues in the CDR3. Germline CDR1 MRHNA, CDR2 SNTAGT. Trimming pared 10 bases from V and 7 bases from J, leaving 19 bases between. DNA for the CDR3: TGTGCCAACTACTCCCGGGTACAGGGTGAAGCTTTCTTT. This translates into CANYSRVQGEAFF.

The chain employs TRBV5-1 and TRBJ2-1; D gene ambiguous. The length of the CDR3 is 12 residues. Germline loops: CDR1 SGHRS, CDR2 YFSETQ. V was pared by 5 bases and J by 4 bases, with 7 bases between. CDR3 in DNA: TGCGCCAGCAGAGACAATTACAATGAGCAGTTCTTC. Residues: CASRDNYNEQFF.

This clone was seen more than once but under ten times. The chain couples TRBV28 to TRBJ2-7; D is ambiguous. With 6 bases removed from V and 2 bases from J, the gap between germline ends came to 8 bases. This CDR3 is 12 amino acids long. Germline values: CDR1 MDHEN, CDR2 SYDVKM. Here the CDR3 DNA reads TGTGCCAGCAGGATTGAACCCTACGAGCAGTACTTC. It translates to CASRIEPYEQYF. Based on the CDR3 plus reference TRBV28 and TRBJ2-7, the full variable domain is DVKVTQSSRYLVKRTGEKVFLECVQDMDHENMFWYRQDPGLGLRLIYFSYDVKMKEKGDIPEGYSVSREKKERFSLILESASTNQTSMYLCASRIEPYEQYFGPGTRLTVT.

Only one count was recorded for this clone. The chain has TRBV19 and TRBJ2-1; D is uncertain. Germline V gene lookup returns CDR1 LNHDA and CDR2 SQIVND (reference sequence). Trimming shortened V by 5 bases and J by 0 bases, and 5 bases separated the two germline ends. The CDR3 has 13 amino acids. In DNA form, the CDR3 reads TGTGCCAGTAGTTTCGGCTCCTACAATGAGCAGTTCTTC. Encoded protein: CASSFGSYNEQFF.

The rearrangement links TRBV6-4 to TRBJ2-3, with 9 bases that match TRBD1. The germline CDR1 and CDR2 sequences are MRHNA and SNTAGT. This CDR3 contains 14 residues. J was trimmed by 1 base and V by 6 bases; bases with no gene match: 2. CDR3 region: CASRDRGGTDTQYF. The CDR3 nucleotides are TGTGCCAGCAGGGACAGGGGAGGCACAGATACGCAGTATTTT.

This clone was recorded once. The chain links TRBV6-1 to TRBJ1-4; 9 bases line up with TRBD1. Germline V gene lookup returns CDR1 MNHNS and CDR2 SASEGT. CDR3 length: 16 amino acids. The V and J ends lost 4 bases and 4 bases, in that order; junction bases with no gene match: 7. This CDR3 is CASSVLPGQGNEKLFF. CDR3 nucleotides: TGTGCCAGCAGTGTCCTACCGGGACAGGGTAATGAAAAACTGTTTTTT.

This clone appeared once. The rearrangement joins TRBV18 to TRBJ2-3; 7 bases are shared with TRBD1. The junction had 13 bases not matched to a gene; V was cut back by 5 bases and J by 5 bases. CDR3 length: 16 residues. CDR1 is KGHSH, CDR2 LQKENI, per germline. In DNA, the CDR3 is TGTGCCAGCTCAACAAGGATCGACAGGGTCGGAGATACGCAGTATTTT. Translation gives CASSTRIDRVGDTQYF.

V and J are TRBV9 and TRBJ2-3; a possible D gene is TRBD1 (6 bases). The CDR3 loop spans 16 amino acids. CDR1 is SGDLS and CDR2 is YYNGEE in the germline V gene. Trimming removed 0 bases at V and 2 bases at J, with 13 bases between. The CDR3 DNA is TGTGCCAGCAGCGTAGCTACAGGGTTACTCACAGATACGCAGTATTTT. Translation gives CASSVATGLLTDTQYF.

This clone was observed a handful of times. The V gene is TRBV19, the J gene TRBJ2-7; tentative D call: TRBD1 (6 bases). The germline V gene encodes CDR1 LNHDA and CDR2 SQIVND (reference sequence). There are 14 residues in the CDR3. V lost 2 bases, J lost 3 bases, and 11 bases lay in between. The CDR3 DNA sequence: TGTGCCAGTAGTATAAGTACAGGGAACTACGAGCAGTACTTC. Translated, it gives CASSISTGNYEQYF.

Comment on this clone: This sample also contains other DNA sequences that code for the same CDR3. The chain employs TRBV5-1 and TRBJ2-5; no definite D call. Per germline, CDR1 SGHRS and CDR2 YFSETQ. The V end lost 1 base, the J end lost 2 bases, and 0 bases lay between the germline ends. CDR3 length: 11 amino acids. In nucleotides, the CDR3 is TGCGCCAGCAGCTTGCAAGAGACCCAGTACTTC. The encoded protein is CASSLQETQYF.

The rearrangement joins TRBV15 to TRBJ2-7; 7 bases fit TRBD1. The CDR3 is 15 residues long. Trimming removed 2 bases from V and 4 bases from J; junction bases left unmatched: 8. CDR1 is LNHNV and CDR2 is YYDKDF in the germline V gene (reference sequence). This CDR3 is CATSRPRGRRYEQYF. The CDR3 bases are TGTGCCACCAGCAGACCGAGGGGGCGGAGATACGAGCAGTACTTC.

The J gene is TRBJ2-7, the V gene TRBV4-3; 8 nucleotides agree with TRBD2. After removal of 0 bases from V and 4 bases from J, the junction contained 11 bases not matched to a gene. Germline CDR1 is LGHNA and CDR2 is YSLEER. The CDR3 contains 17 residues. The CDR3 coding sequence is TGCGCCAGCAGCCAAGACCTACTAGCGGTACCAATTTACGAGCAGTACTTC. Amino acids: CASSQDLLAVPIYEQYF.

The CDR3 region is CASSQGRGLPYYGYTF. The DNA for the CDR3 is TGTGCCAGCAGCCAAGGTCGGGGGCTCCCCTACTATGGCTACACCTTC. The chain links TRBV14 to TRBJ1-2; maybe TRBD1 (6 bases). Germline values: CDR1 SGHDN, CDR2 FVKESK. V lost 1 base and J lost 3, with 15 bases in between. The CDR3 is 16 amino acids.

This rearrangement joins TRBV14 to TRBJ2-4; 9 bases are a match to TRBD2. There are 20 residues in the CDR3. V dropped 1 base and J dropped 0; count of bases not matched to a gene: 13. Germline V gene data show CDR1 as SGHDN and CDR2 as FVKESK. CDR3 amino acids: CASSQGASGETKLAKNIQYF. CDR3 bases: TGTGCCAGCAGCCAAGGGGCTAGCGGGGAAACCAAATTAGCCAAAAACATTCAGTACTTC.

The gene calls are TRBV5-4 and TRBJ2-5; no firm D call. Trimming pared 6 bases from V and 0 bases from J, leaving 18 bases between. The V gene's germline CDR1 is SGHNT and CDR2 YYREEE (reference sequence). CDR3 length equals 16 residues. The CDR3 DNA is TGTGCCAGCAACAGCCGGATTGGCTCCAACCAAGAGACCCAGTACTTC. This gives the protein CASNSRIGSNQETQYF.

CDR3 in amino acids: CASSESGSSQTQYF. Here the CDR3 DNA reads TGTGCCAGCAGCGAATCCGGGAGCTCCCAGACCCAGTACTTC. The V and J genes are TRBV5-8 and TRBJ2-5; weak D call: TRBD2 (6 bases). The germline V gene encodes CDR1 SGHTS and CDR2 YDEGEE. V dropped 4 bases and J dropped 6 bases, with 16 bases sitting between them. This CDR3 is built from 14 residues.

On this clone: At one of its ends the junction is not consistent with the germline gene, which may arise from a read error. The sample has other DNA sequences that encode this CDR3 too. The chain combines TRBV7-7 with TRBJ2-5; 7 nucleotides line up with TRBD2. The CDR3 is 16 amino acids. The germline CDR1 and CDR2 sequences are SSHAT and FNYEAQ (reference sequence). CDR3 amino acids: CASSLVGGSPQETQYF. The CDR3 DNA reads as TGTGCTAGCAGCTTAGTAGGCGGGAGTCCCCAAGAGACCCAGTACTTC.

The CDR3 region has the DNA TGTGCCAGCATCTCTAGCGGGGCTAATGAGCAGTTCTTC. This translates into CASISSGANEQFF. The V and J genes are TRBV6-6 and TRBJ2-1; the match to TRBD2 covers 9 bases. CDR1 is MNHNY and CDR2 is SVGAGI in the germline V gene (reference sequence). V shed 7 bases, J shed 7 bases, and the junction held 5 bases outside the gene matches. The CDR3 runs to 13 residues.

CDR3 nucleotides: TGTGCCAGCAGTTCCCGGACAGGGACCACAGATACGCAGTATTTT. Translation: CASSSRTGTTDTQYF. The chain couples TRBV6-5 to TRBJ2-3, with 8 bases identical to TRBD1. V shed 4 bases, J shed 2 bases, and the junction held 5 bases outside the gene matches. Germline V CDR1 and CDR2: MNHEY, SVGAGI. The CDR3 runs to 15 residues.

Only one count was recorded for this clone. The V gene is TRBV7-2, the J gene TRBJ2-3, with D possibly matching TRBD2 (6 bases). Germline assignment: CDR1 SGHTA and CDR2 FQGNSA. Trimming cost V 6 bases and J 9 bases, with 16 bases left between them. There are 13 residues in the CDR3. The CDR3 bases are TGTGCCAGCAGTTCAAACCGGGACTCGACGCAGTATTTT. It codes for CASSSNRDSTQYF.

The gene calls are TRBV7-2 and TRBJ2-7; 8 positions agree with TRBD1. The length of the CDR3 is 16 residues. CDR1 SGHTA and CDR2 FQGNSA come from the germline V gene. Unmatched junction bases numbered 16, after V lost 3 bases and J lost 9 bases. This CDR3 is CASSFTGTGKYTWQYF. CDR3 DNA sequence: TGTGCCAGCAGCTTTACCGGGACAGGAAAGTATACATGGCAGTACTTC.

This clone came up once. The rearrangement links TRBV7-8 to TRBJ2-1; no clear D. Trimming removed 0 bases from V and 8 bases from J, with 8 bases in between. The CDR3 has 13 residues. The V gene's germline CDR1 is SGHVS and CDR2 FQNEAQ. The DNA of the CDR3 is TGTGCCAGCAGCTTAGCGAATCGCGATGAGCAGTTCTTC. Its translation: CASSLANRDEQFF.

V and J are TRBV6-5 and TRBJ1-1; D ambiguous. CDR1 is MNHEY and CDR2 is SVGAGI in the germline V gene. V was clipped by 0 bases and J by 0 bases, with 8 bases between them. The CDR3 runs 15 residues. DNA for the CDR3: TGTGCCAGCAGTTACTCGGGCAGTTTGAACACTGAAGCTTTCTTT. Its protein is CASSYSGSLNTEAFF.

V is TRBV27 and J is TRBJ1-2, with 7 bases aligning to TRBD1. The germline V gene has CDR1 MNHEY and CDR2 SMNVEV (reference sequence). J was trimmed by 4 bases and V by 4 bases; bases with no gene match: 3. The CDR3 has 13 residues. As DNA, the CDR3 is TGTGCCAGCAGTTCACGACAGGGCTATGGCTACACCTTC. Its protein is CASSSRQGYGYTF.

The chain joins TRBV25-1 to TRBJ2-1; D is undetermined. The V gene's germline CDR1 is MGHDK and CDR2 SYGVNS. The germline V and J ends were trimmed by 5 bases and 4 bases, with 9 bases remaining between them. The CDR3 sequence is 13 residues long. The CDR3 DNA reads as TGTGCCAGCAGTCGGCCGTATTACAATGAGCAGTTCTTC. It yields the protein CASSRPYYNEQFF.

The chain combines TRBV5-4 with TRBJ2-3; 10 bases are shared with TRBD2. V lost 3 bases to trimming and J lost 3 bases; unmatched junction nucleotides: 10. Looked up from germline, CDR1 is SGHNT and CDR2 is YYREEE (reference sequence). The CDR3 has 17 residues. The CDR3: CASSSRDSGRRTDTQYF. The CDR3 DNA reads TGTGCCAGCAGCTCCCGGGATAGCGGGAGGAGAACAGATACGCAGTATTTT.